This passage covers 14 T cell receptor beta chains from one sample sequenced in a study of T cells after yellow fever vaccination. MiXCR, applied by TCRdb to the 5' RACE reads, yields one record per CDR3 protein. The table has roughly 320,000 distinct CDR3 sequences, around 10% seen once; the top ten hold about 3.5%. Sample: CD4+ T cells sorted from PBMCs, taken 45 days after the yellow fever booster vaccination. All receptors come from a man aged 18 to 29 who received the YFV17D yellow fever vaccine.

The chain uses TRBV6-1 and TRBJ2-7; D might be TRBD1 or TRBD2, each matching 6 bases. This CDR3 is 13 amino acids long. Germline V gene lookup returns CDR1 MNHNS and CDR2 SASEGT. Between the trimmed V and J ends, which lost 6 bases and 5 bases, there was a span of 14 bases. CDR3 sequence (DNA): TGTGCCAGCAGCCTTGGGGGGCTGGACGAGCAGTACGTC. Its translation: CASSLGGLDEQYV.

The chain combines TRBV5-4 with TRBJ2-7; perhaps D is TRBD1 or TRBD2 (5 bases each). V was cut by 1 base and J by 3 bases, with 11 bases left in between. The CDR3 extends over 14 amino acids. Germline V CDR1 and CDR2: SGHNT, YYREEE (reference sequence). For the CDR3, the DNA is TGTGCCAGCAGCTTGTTGGGACGGAGCTACGAGCAGTACTTC. Translation: CASSLLGRSYEQYF.

This sequence joins TRBV28 and TRBJ2-1; 10 bases match TRBD2. This CDR3 comprises 12 residues. Looked up from germline, CDR1 is MDHEN and CDR2 is SYDVKM. In nucleotides, the CDR3 is TGTGCGACTAGCGGGCCCTACAATGAGCAGTTCTTC. Residues: CATSGPYNEQFF.

V and J are TRBV11-2 and TRBJ2-2, with D tentatively TRBD2 (5 bases). Germline V CDR1 and CDR2: SGHAT, FQNNGV. The CDR3 totals 14 residues. The V end was cut by 1 base, the J end by 4 bases, with 7 bases between. The CDR3 DNA reads as TGTGCCAGCAGCTTAGCGGGATTCACCGGGGAGCTGTTTTTT. Translating it yields CASSLAGFTGELFF.

This clonotype was seen a few times. The chain joins TRBV7-2 to TRBJ2-1, with 12 positions matching TRBD2. The ends lost 8 bases at V and 9 bases at J; junction bases unmatched: 8. This CDR3 has 14 amino acids. Germline loops: CDR1 SGHTA, CDR2 FQGNSA. CDR3 in DNA: TGTGCCAGCCGACGGACTAGCGGGGAATCTGAGCAGTTCTTC. It specifies CASRRTSGESEQFF.

This clonotype was picked up many times. The genes are TRBV5-1 and TRBJ2-5; D is perhaps TRBD1 or TRBD2 (5 bases each). The CDR3 length is 13 residues. The germline V and J ends were trimmed by 1 base and 5 bases, with 9 bases remaining between them. In germline, CDR1 is SGHRS, CDR2 YFSETQ. CDR3 nucleotides: TGCGCCAGCAGCTTGACGGGGACGGAGACCCAGTACTTC. This codes for CASSLTGTETQYF.

The chain has TRBV9 and TRBJ2-6, with D perhaps being TRBD1 or TRBD2 (5 bases each). In germline, CDR1 is SGDLS, CDR2 YYNGEE. Trimming shortened V by 4 bases and J by 0 bases, and 8 bases separated the two germline ends. The CDR3 runs 15 residues. In DNA form, the CDR3 reads TGTGCCAGCAGCTCCGGGACCTCTGGGGCCAACGTCCTGACTTTC. It specifies CASSSGTSGANVLTF.

This clonotype was found a few times. This chain joins TRBV20-1 and TRBJ2-7, with D perhaps matching TRBD1 or TRBD2 (6 bases each). Trimming cost V 6 bases and J 3 bases, with 18 bases left between them. Per germline, CDR1 DFQATT and CDR2 SNEGSKA (reference sequence). The CDR3 is made up of 14 amino acids. The DNA for the CDR3 is TGCAGTGCCAGAACAGGGACTCATTTCTACGAGCAGTACGTC. It specifies CSARTGTHFYEQYV.

The sample holds many counts of this clonotype. This chain connects TRBV20-1 to TRBJ2-7, with 11 nucleotides matching TRBD2. Germline V gives CDR1 DFQATT, CDR2 SNEGSKA (reference sequence). The CDR3 runs to 16 residues. Trimming at V came to 1 base and at J to 2 bases, leaving 7 bases not matched to a gene. The chain's CDR3 is CSARGQGLAVAYEQYV. For the CDR3, the DNA is TGCAGTGCTAGAGGACAGGGACTAGCGGTGGCCTACGAGCAGTACGTC.

The genes are TRBV11-2 and TRBJ2-3; 8 positions match TRBD2. The germline CDR1 and CDR2 sequences are SGHAT and FQNNGV. J was trimmed by 2 bases and V by 2 bases; bases with no gene match: 6. The CDR3 length is 16 residues. The CDR3 DNA follows: TGTGCCAGCAGCTTACGGGCGGGGGGAATCACAGATACGCAGTATTTT. It specifies CASSLRAGGITDTQYF.

The DNA for the CDR3 is TGTGCCAGCAGGTGGAAAGGGGCCCCTAACTATGGCTACACCTTC. Translating gives CASRWKGAPNYGYTF. The V gene is TRBV2, the J gene TRBJ1-2; D may be TRBD1 (5 bases). Trimming removed 6 bases from V and 0 bases from J, with 14 bases in between. Per germline, CDR1 SNHLY and CDR2 FYNNEI. This CDR3 region has 15 residues.

The chain carries TRBV6-5 and TRBJ1-1, with D perhaps matching TRBD1 (5 bases). Germline-derived CDR1 and CDR2 are MNHEY and SVGAGI. V lost 4 bases, J lost 4 bases, and 10 bases lay in between. The CDR3 has 13 amino acids. The CDR3 DNA sequence: TGTGCCAGCAGTTCCAGGGATCGCACTGAAGCTTTCTTT. This encodes CASSSRDRTEAFF.

This clonotype was observed a handful of times. The genes are TRBV20-1 and TRBJ1-4; D gene unclear. Looked up from germline, CDR1 is DFQATT and CDR2 is SNEGSKA (reference sequence). V lost 0 bases, J lost 0 bases, and 11 bases lay in between. The CDR3 runs 16 residues. The CDR3 loop reads CSARDWADATNEKLFF. The CDR3 DNA reads as TGCAGTGCTAGAGATTGGGCAGACGCAACTAATGAAAAACTGTTTTTT.

This chain uses TRBV4-2 with TRBJ2-2, with 7 nucleotides matching TRBD2. The junction had 10 bases not matched to a gene; V was cut back by 4 bases and J by 8 bases. The length of the CDR3 is 15 residues. The germline CDR1 and CDR2 sequences are LGHNA and YNFKEQ. CDR3 sequence reads: CASSPLGGKGGELFF. CDR3 DNA: TGTGCCAGCAGCCCCTTGGGGGGGAAGGGGGGGGAGCTGTTTTTT.